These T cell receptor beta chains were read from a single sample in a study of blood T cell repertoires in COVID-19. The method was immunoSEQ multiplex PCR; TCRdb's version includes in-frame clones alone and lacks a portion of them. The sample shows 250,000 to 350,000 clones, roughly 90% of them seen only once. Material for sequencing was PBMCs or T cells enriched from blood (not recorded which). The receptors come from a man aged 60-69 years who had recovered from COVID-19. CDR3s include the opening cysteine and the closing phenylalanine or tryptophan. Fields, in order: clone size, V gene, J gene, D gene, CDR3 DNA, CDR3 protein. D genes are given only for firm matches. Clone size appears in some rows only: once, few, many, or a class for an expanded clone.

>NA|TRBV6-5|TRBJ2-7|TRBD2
TGTGCCAGCCGGACTAGCGGAACCTACGAGCAGTACTTC
CASRTSGTYEQYF
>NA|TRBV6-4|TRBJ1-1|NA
TGTGCCAGCAGTCAGGAAGCGAACACTGAAGCTTTCTTT
CASSQEANTEAFF
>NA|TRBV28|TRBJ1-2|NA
TGTGCCAGCAGTTTATCCGGGGGGAATCTTGGCTACACCTTC
CASSLSGGNLGYTF
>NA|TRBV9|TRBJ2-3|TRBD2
TGTGCCAGCAGCCGCGGGGGGGCCTTGGTTGGTGCGCAGTATTTT
CASSRGGALVGAQYF
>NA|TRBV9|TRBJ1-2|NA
TGTGCCAGCAGCCCAGAGGCAGGGAACTATGGCTACACCTTC
CASSPEAGNYGYTF
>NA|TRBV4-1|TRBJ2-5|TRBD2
TGCGCCAGCAGCCAAGAAAAAGGACTAGCGGGAGGGCCCTTGAAGACCCAGTACTTC
CASSQEKGLAGGPLKTQYF
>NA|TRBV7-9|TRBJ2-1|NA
TGTGCCAGCAGCTTAATGGCTAGTCAGAATGAGCAGTTCTTC
CASSLMASQNEQFF
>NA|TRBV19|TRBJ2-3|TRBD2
TGTGCCAGTAGTATTATCAGGGCGGGAGCAGATACGCAGTATTTT
CASSIIRAGADTQYF
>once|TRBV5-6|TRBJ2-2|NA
TGTGCCAGCAGCTTAGGACAGCTGAACACCGGGGAGCTGTTTTTT
CASSLGQLNTGELFF
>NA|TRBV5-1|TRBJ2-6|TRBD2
TGCGCCAGCAGTCTGTTCGCTAGCGGGAGTGGGGCCAACGTCCTGACTTTC
CASSLFASGSGANVLTF
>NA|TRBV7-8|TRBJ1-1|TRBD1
TGTGCCAGCAGCTTCCTGTCCTCCGGGACAGCGAACACTGAAGCTTTCTTT
CASSFLSSGTANTEAFF
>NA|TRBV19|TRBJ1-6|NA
TGTGCCAGTAGTATCGGCAGGGTCTATAATTCACCCCTCCACTTT
CASSIGRVYNSPLHF
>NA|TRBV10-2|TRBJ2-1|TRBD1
TGCGCCAGCAGACCGGGACAGGGGTTGAATGAGCAGTTCTTC
CASRPGQGLNEQFF
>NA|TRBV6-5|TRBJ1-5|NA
TGTGCCAGCAGTTTGGGAGTTAATAGTAAGCCCCAGCATTTT
CASSLGVNSKPQHF
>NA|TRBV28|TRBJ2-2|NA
TGTGCCAGCAACCTGGACAAGAACACCGGGGAGCTGTTTTTT
CASNLDKNTGELFF
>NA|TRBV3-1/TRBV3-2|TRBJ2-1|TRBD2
TGTGCCACTAGGACTAGCGGGAGTAATGAGCAGTTCTTC
CATRTSGSNEQFF
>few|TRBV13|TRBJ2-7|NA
TGTGCCAGCAGCTTAGGTGGGAGCCCCTACGAGCAGTACTTC
CASSLGGSPYEQYF
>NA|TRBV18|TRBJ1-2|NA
TGTGCCAGCTCACCGGACAAGGGAGGGTATGGCTACACCTTC
CASSPDKGGYGYTF
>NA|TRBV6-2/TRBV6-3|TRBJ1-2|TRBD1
TGTGCCAGCAGTTACCGGGACAGCGCGGGCCGCTATGGCTACACCTTC
CASSYRDSAGRYGYTF
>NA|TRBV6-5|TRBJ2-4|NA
TGTGCCAGCAGCCAACAGGGTAGTGCCAAAAACATTCAGTACTTC
CASSQQGSAKNIQYF
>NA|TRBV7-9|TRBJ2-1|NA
TGTGCCAGCAGCATTACCGGTTCGAGGAATGAGCAGTTCTTC
CASSITGSRNEQFF
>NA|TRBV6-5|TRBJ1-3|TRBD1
TGTGCCAGTGACAGGGGTTCTCGAAACACCATATATTTT
CASDRGSRNTIYF
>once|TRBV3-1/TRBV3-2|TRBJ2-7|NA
TGTGCCAGCAGCCGGCAGGCGAGCTCCTACGAGCAGTACTTC
CASSRQASSYEQYF
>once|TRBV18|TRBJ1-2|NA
TGTGCCAGCTCACCCGGGTTTAACTATGGCTACACCTTC
CASSPGFNYGYTF
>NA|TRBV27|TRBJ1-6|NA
TGTGCCAGCAAGGGGGTAGGAAATTCACCCCTCCACTTT
CASKGVGNSPLHF
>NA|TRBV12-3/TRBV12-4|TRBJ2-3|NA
TGTGCCAGCAGTTTGACGAACGGACTATTCCACTTT
CASSLTNGLFHF
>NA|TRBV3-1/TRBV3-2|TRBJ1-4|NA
TGTGCCAGCAGCCGAGCCGGGGGGGGTCGGGACGAAAAACTGTTTTTT
CASSRAGGGRDEKLFF
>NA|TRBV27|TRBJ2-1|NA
TGTGCCAGCAGTTTCGTCCAGAACCCGTTCTACAATGAGCAGTTCTTC
CASSFVQNPFYNEQFF
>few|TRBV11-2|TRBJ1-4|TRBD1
TGTGCCAGCAGCCGTGAGGGACAGCCTAATGAAAAACTGTTTTTT
CASSREGQPNEKLFF
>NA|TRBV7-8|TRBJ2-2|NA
TGTGCCAGCGCACTATTCAGGGGGGCTAGCACCGGGGAGCTGTTTTTT
CASALFRGASTGELFF
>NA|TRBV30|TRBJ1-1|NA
TGTGCCTGGAGTGGATCTTCAGGGGCCTACACTGAAGCTTTCTTT
CAWSGSSGAYTEAFF
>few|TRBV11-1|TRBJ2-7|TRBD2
TGTGCCAGCAAGTTAGCGGGAGGGCCCTACGAGCAGTACTTC
CASKLAGGPYEQYF
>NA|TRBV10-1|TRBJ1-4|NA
TGCGCCAGCAGTGGGACCCCGGCGGGCCAAACTAATGAAAAACTGTTTTTT
CASSGTPAGQTNEKLFF
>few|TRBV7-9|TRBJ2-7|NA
TGTGCCAGCAGCACACCCAGGGCCCCCTACGAGCAGTACTTC
CASSTPRAPYEQYF
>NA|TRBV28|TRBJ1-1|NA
TGTGCCAGCAGCTCGGACAGATGGACTGAAGCTTTCTTT
CASSSDRWTEAFF
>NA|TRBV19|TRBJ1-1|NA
TGTGCCAGCAGACAGCCCCTCGGTGGCACTGAAGCTTTCTTT
CASRQPLGGTEAFF
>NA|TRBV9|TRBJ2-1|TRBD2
TGTGCCAGCAGCGTAGTGAGCGGGGGGTCTCCCCCATCTTCCTACAATGAGCAGTTCTTC
CASSVVSGGSPPSSYNEQFF
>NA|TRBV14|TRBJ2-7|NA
TGTGCCAGCAGCCGATATCTGGGACTGAGCCCCTACGAGCAGTACTTC
CASSRYLGLSPYEQYF
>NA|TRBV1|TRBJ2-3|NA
TGCACCAGCAGCCGAAGAGTTCGCGAAATAGCGGGAGTTGATGATGCGACAGATACGCAGTATTTT
CTSSRRVREIAGVDDATDTQYF
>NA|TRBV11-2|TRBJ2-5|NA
TGTGCCAGCAGCTTACGGGGGACCCAGTACTTC
CASSLRGTQYF
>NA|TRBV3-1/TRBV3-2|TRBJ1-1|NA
TGTGCCAGCAGCCAGGGGGCGGTGAACACTGAAGCTTTCTTT
CASSQGAVNTEAFF